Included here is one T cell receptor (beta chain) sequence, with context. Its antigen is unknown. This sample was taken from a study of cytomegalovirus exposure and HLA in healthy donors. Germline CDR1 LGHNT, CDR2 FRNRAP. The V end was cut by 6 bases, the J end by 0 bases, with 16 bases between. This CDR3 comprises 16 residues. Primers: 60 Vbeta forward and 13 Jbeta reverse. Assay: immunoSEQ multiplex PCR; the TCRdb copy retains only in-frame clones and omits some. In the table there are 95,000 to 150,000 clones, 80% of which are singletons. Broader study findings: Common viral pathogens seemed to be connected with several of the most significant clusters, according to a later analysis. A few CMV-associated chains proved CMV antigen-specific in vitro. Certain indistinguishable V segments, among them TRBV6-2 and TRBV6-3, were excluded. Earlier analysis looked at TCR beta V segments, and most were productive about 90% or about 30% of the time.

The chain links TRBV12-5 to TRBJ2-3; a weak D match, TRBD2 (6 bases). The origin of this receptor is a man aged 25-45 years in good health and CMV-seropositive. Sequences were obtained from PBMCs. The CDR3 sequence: CASGPGVRGSTDTQYF. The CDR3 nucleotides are TGTGCTAGTGGCCCGGGGGTCCGCGGGAGCACAGATACGCAGTATTTT.